The entry below describes one TCR beta chain. This sample's treatment: 19 received Ad26.COV2.S at low or high dose, single or two shots; roughly 5 received placebo; per-sample allocation not given. Each sample was drawn 63 days after the first injection (of vaccine or placebo). Vaccination used an Ad26 vector expressing Wuhan-strain SARS-CoV-2 spike. The CDR3 contains 13 residues. The germline gives CDR1 LNHDA, CDR2 SQIVND (reference sequence). Trimming left V 5 bases short and J 5 bases short, with 12 bases between. TCRdb's copy holds only in-frame clones and misses some; the assay was immunoSEQ multiplex PCR. The table records some 480,000 clones, roughly 89% of them present only once. This specimen belongs to a study of Ad26.COV2.S vaccination and SARS-CoV-2 variants. About the research overall: In the study, Ad26.COV2.S was injected intramuscularly once, or twice 56 days apart.

Source: peripheral blood, taken in a trial of Ad26.COV2.S vaccine versus placebo. J is TRBJ2-5 and V is TRBV19, with no clear D. The receptor's source is a person between 18 and 59 years old who received the Ad26.COV2.S COVID-19 vaccine or a placebo. CDR3 amino acids: CASSRWVGETQYF. Here the CDR3 DNA reads TGTGCCAGTAGTCGGTGGGTCGGGGAGACCCAGTACTTC.